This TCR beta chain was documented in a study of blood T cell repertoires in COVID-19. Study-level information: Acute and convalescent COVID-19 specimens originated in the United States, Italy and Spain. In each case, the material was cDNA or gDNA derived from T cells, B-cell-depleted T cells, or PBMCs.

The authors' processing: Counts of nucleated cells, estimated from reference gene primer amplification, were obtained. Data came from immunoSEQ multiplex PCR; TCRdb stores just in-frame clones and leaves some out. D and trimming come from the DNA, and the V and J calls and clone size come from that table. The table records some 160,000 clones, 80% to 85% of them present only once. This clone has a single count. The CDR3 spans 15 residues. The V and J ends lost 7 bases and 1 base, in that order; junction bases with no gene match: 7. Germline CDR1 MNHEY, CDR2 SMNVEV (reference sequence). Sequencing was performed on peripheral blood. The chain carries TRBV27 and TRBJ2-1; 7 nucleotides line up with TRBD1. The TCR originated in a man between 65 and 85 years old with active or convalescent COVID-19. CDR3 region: CASTPTGWSYNEQFF. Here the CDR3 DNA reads TGTGCCAGCACCCCGACAGGGTGGTCCTACAATGAGCAGTTCTTC.